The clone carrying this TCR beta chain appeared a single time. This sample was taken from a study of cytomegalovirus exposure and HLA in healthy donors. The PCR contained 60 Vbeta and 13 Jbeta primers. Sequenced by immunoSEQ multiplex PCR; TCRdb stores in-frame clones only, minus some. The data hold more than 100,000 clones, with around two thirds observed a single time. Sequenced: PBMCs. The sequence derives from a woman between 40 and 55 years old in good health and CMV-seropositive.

Here the CDR3 DNA reads TGTGCCAGCTCACTTGGCGGGGGGAGTGACACTGAAGCTTTCTTT. This gives the protein CASSLGGGSDTEAFF. The V gene is TRBV18, the J gene TRBJ1-1; possibly TRBD1 for D (5 bases). The ends were cut back, 4 bases at V and 3 bases at J, with 15 bases in the middle. The CDR3 spans 15 residues. Germline CDR1 reads KGHSH; CDR2 reads LQKENI.